This TCR beta chain was captured in a study of T cell responses to AZD1222 COVID-19 vaccine. General study points: The repertoires were collected only after the peak T cell response. Only a handful of people who got AZD1222 tested seropositive at baseline. Variant regions that are unmutated are reportedly the target of nearly half of spike-specific TCRs. Females outnumbered males among donors, who were mostly white British; clonal diversity was possibly underestimated.

Germline values: CDR1 SGHTS, CDR2 YDEGEE. Trimming pared 4 bases from V and 4 bases from J, leaving 15 bases between. This CDR3 is 15 amino acids long. The repertoire was sequenced with immunoSEQ multiplex PCR; TCRdb's copy has only in-frame clones and lacks some. The table has around 100,000 clones, around 91% seen once. Concerning this clone: Its antigen is unidentified.

The source is an adult in good health. The sample consisted of peripheral blood, taken on day 0 of AZD1222 vaccination. V is TRBV5-8 and J is TRBJ2-1; tentative D call: TRBD2 (5 bases). CDR3 sequence: CASSVRGAAYNEQFF. DNA for the CDR3: TGTGCCAGCAGCGTTCGGGGAGCCGCATACAATGAGCAGTTCTTC.